The sequence of this TCR beta chain was determined in a study of blood T cell repertoires in COVID-19. On the study more broadly: From T cells, B-cell-depleted T cells, or PBMCs came the material, which was cDNA or gDNA.

In terms of age and location, participants ranged from roughly 18 to 90 years and lived in roughly 22 US areas. Grouping used clinical history reported by participants in a survey and questionnaire. Trimming took off 1 base at V and 4 bases at J, with 7 bases between the two ends. This CDR3 has 13 residues. Generated by immunoSEQ multiplex PCR, the TCRdb table keeps only in-frame clones and is missing some. Of some 400,000 clones listed, approximately 90% were seen once; the top ten hold roughly 1.1%. This chain uses TRBV12-3 or TRBV12-4 with TRBJ1-1; D not resolved. This TCR came from a man aged 25 to 45 who had recovered from COVID-19. The material sequenced was PBMCs or T cells enriched from blood (not recorded which). The chain's CDR3 is CASSLVEGTEAFF. DNA of the CDR3: TGTGCCAGCAGTTTAGTCGAGGGCACTGAAGCTTTCTTT.